This passage covers 21 T cell receptor beta chains from one sample sequenced in a study of T cell responses to AZD1222 COVID-19 vaccine. Sequenced by immunoSEQ multiplex PCR; TCRdb stores in-frame clones only, minus some. Here the sample spans some 180,000 clones, approximately 95% being singletons. The source was peripheral blood, collected 28 days after the second dose of the MenACWY control vaccine. The receptors stem from an adult who received the MenACWY meningococcal vaccine as a control.

V and J are TRBV6-1 and TRBJ2-5; possible D gene TRBD2, 7 bases. CDR3 length: 15 amino acids. Trimming took off 1 base at V and 5 bases at J, with 14 bases between the two ends. Germline V gene sequence: CDR1 MNHNS, CDR2 SASEGT. CDR3 sequence (DNA): TGTGCCAGCAGTGAAGTATCGGGGGGCCGGGAGACCCAGTACTTC. Protein: CASSEVSGGRETQYF.

This clone has a single count. Other DNA sequences from this sample encode an identical CDR3 as well. The chain links TRBV27 to TRBJ1-1, with D possibly matching TRBD1 (6 bases). V lost 7 bases and J 11 bases, leaving 17 bases between the germline ends. This CDR3 region has 12 residues. Germline CDR1 reads MNHEY; CDR2 reads SMNVEV (reference sequence). CDR3 in DNA: TGTGCCAGCAACTCCCTACAGGGCGGCGCTTTCTTT. This translates into CASNSLQGGAFF.

The gene calls are TRBV28 and TRBJ1-6; TRBD1 agrees at 9 bases. V was pared by 4 bases and J by 7 bases, with 8 bases of the junction left unmatched. The CDR3 loop spans 16 amino acids. Germline V gene sequence: CDR1 MDHEN, CDR2 SYDVKM. The CDR3 here is CASSSPGTGTNSPLHF. For the CDR3, the DNA is TGTGCCAGCAGTTCCCCCGGGACAGGGACGAATTCACCCCTCCACTTT.

This CDR3 is CASSLQGGPTDTQYF. CDR3 in DNA: TGTGCCAGCAGCTTACAAGGGGGCCCTACAGATACGCAGTATTTT. The J gene is TRBJ2-3, the V gene TRBV7-9; 7 nucleotides match TRBD1. The germline gives CDR1 SEHNR, CDR2 FQNEAQ (reference sequence). J gave up 3 bases and V 2 bases, and 5 bases lay outside the gene matches. The CDR3 runs 15 residues.

The chain carries TRBV3-1 (or the pseudogene TRBV3-2) and TRBJ1-4; the D gene is possibly TRBD1 (5 bases). Per germline, CDR1 LGHDT and CDR2 YNNKEL (reference sequence). Trimming stripped 4 bases from V and 8 bases from J, with 17 bases between. The length of the CDR3 is 15 residues. The CDR3 DNA reads TGTGCCAGCAGCCCCGCTGGGGGAAGTACGGAAAAACTGTTTTTT. It codes for CASSPAGGSTEKLFF.

This sequence joins TRBV7-9 and TRBJ1-2; 8 bases fit TRBD1. The CDR3 totals 14 residues. Germline values: CDR1 SEHNR, CDR2 FQNEAQ (reference sequence). The J segment lost 6 bases and the V segment lost 4 bases, leaving 7 bases of the junction unmatched. The CDR3 loop reads CASSSAGGADGYTF. The DNA of the CDR3 is TGTGCCAGCAGCTCGGCAGGGGGCGCAGATGGCTACACCTTC.

The chain uses TRBV12-3 or TRBV12-4 and TRBJ2-7; TRBD1 or TRBD2 may be the D gene (5 bases each). This CDR3 spans 13 amino acids. Trimming removed 6 bases at V and 5 bases at J, with 14 bases between. As DNA, the CDR3 is TGTGCCAGCAGCCTACAGAGGGGCCACGAGCAGTACTTC. Translated, it gives CASSLQRGHEQYF.

The CDR3 DNA reads as TGTGCCAGCAGCCAAGAGGTGGGGGGGCTAACCGGGGAGCTGTTTTTT. The encoded protein is CASSQEVGGLTGELFF. The rearrangement links TRBV4-2 to TRBJ2-2; tentative D call: TRBD2 (7 bases). V was trimmed by 0 bases and J by 5 bases, leaving 13 bases between them. Germline CDR1 and CDR2: LGHNA and YNFKEQ. CDR3 length equals 16 residues.

The CDR3 is CASSLSPGGWFF. The CDR3 DNA follows: TGTGCCAGCAGTTTATCACCAGGGGGTTGGTTCTTT. J is TRBJ1-1 and V is TRBV27; 7 nucleotides line up with TRBD1. Germline V gene sequence: CDR1 MNHEY, CDR2 SMNVEV (reference sequence). V was pared by 0 bases and J by 14 bases, with 6 bases of the junction left unmatched. The CDR3 runs to 12 residues.

This chain connects TRBV9 to TRBJ2-1; D may be TRBD2 (6 bases). CDR3 length: 14 amino acids. Per germline, CDR1 SGDLS and CDR2 YYNGEE. V dropped 4 bases and J dropped 0 bases, with 8 bases sitting between them. The CDR3 nucleotides are TGTGCCAGCAGCCGGCGGGGCTCCTACAATGAGCAGTTCTTC. The encoded protein is CASSRRGSYNEQFF.

The chain joins TRBV7-2 to TRBJ1-1; D is perhaps TRBD1 (6 bases). Trimming cost V 5 bases and J 5 bases, with 15 bases left between them. Germline values: CDR1 SGHTA, CDR2 FQGNSA. This CDR3 region has 14 residues. The chain's CDR3 is CASSPQGRRTEAFF. The CDR3, as DNA: TGTGCCAGCAGCCCACAGGGTAGGCGGACTGAAGCTTTCTTT.

This clone was counted a single time. The J gene is TRBJ1-5, the V gene TRBV18, with no clear D. The germline V gene encodes CDR1 KGHSH and CDR2 LQKENI. V lost 3 bases and J lost 5, with 11 bases in between. This CDR3 region has 14 residues. CDR3 in amino acids: CASSPTDIHQPQHF. CDR3 in DNA: TGTGCCAGCTCACCCACAGATATTCATCAGCCCCAGCATTTT.

The chain carries TRBV14 and TRBJ2-3; no clear D gene. CDR3 length: 14 residues. Germline V lookup: CDR1 SGHDN, CDR2 FVKESK. V was cut by 1 base and J by 3 bases, with 8 bases left in between. Written as DNA, the CDR3 is TGTGCCAGCAGCCAAGTAAGCTTTACAGATACGCAGTATTTT. Translating gives CASSQVSFTDTQYF. Filled out from reference TRBV14 and TRBJ2-3, the complete variable domain reads EAGVTQFPSHSVIEKGQTVTLRCDPISGHDNLYWYRRVMGKEIKFLLHFVKESKQDESGMPNNRFLAERTGGTYSTLKVQPAELEDSGVYFCASSQVSFTDTQYFGPGTRLTVL.

The CDR3 protein is CASGPRPDKGTEAFF. CDR3 in DNA: TGTGCCAGCGGGCCACGACCCGACAAGGGCACTGAAGCTTTCTTT. The chain carries TRBV6-5 and TRBJ1-1; D unresolved. Germline-derived CDR1 and CDR2 are MNHEY and SVGAGI. This CDR3 contains 15 residues. V lost 8 bases and J 4 bases, leaving 20 bases between the germline ends.

This chain connects TRBV10-3 to TRBJ1-5; TRBD1 is a possible D gene (6 bases). V was shortened by 5 bases and J by 5 bases, with 10 bases between the two germline ends. Germline V gene data show CDR1 as ENHRY and CDR2 as SYGVKD. This CDR3 region has 13 residues. CDR3 nucleotides: TGTGCCATCAGTAACAGGGAGGATCAGCCCCAGCATTTT. Amino acid sequence: CAISNREDQPQHF.

The V and J genes are TRBV30 and TRBJ1-2; D is ambiguous. The CDR3 runs to 13 residues. The V end was cut by 5 bases, the J end by 0 bases, with 10 bases between. From germline, CDR1 is GTSNPN and CDR2 SVGIG (reference sequence). Here the CDR3 reads CAWSPLANYGYTF. In nucleotides, the CDR3 is TGTGCCTGGTCCCCTTTGGCTAACTATGGCTACACCTTC. Looking up the rest from reference TRBV30 and TRBJ1-2 gives the full variable domain: SQTIHQWPATLVQPVGSPLSLECTVEGTSNPNLYWYRQAAGRGLQLLFYSVGIGQISSEVPQNLSASRPQDRQFILSSKKLLLSDSGFYLCAWSPLANYGYTFGSGTRLTVV.

The V gene is TRBV15, the J gene TRBJ1-2; D gene uncertain. V lost 0 bases, J lost 4 bases, and 12 bases lay in between. Germline CDR1 LNHNV, CDR2 YYDKDF (reference sequence). The CDR3 runs 15 residues. In nucleotides, the CDR3 is TGTGCCACCAGCAGAGATTTGGGGTTTTTCTATGGCTACACCTTC. Encoded protein: CATSRDLGFFYGYTF.

This clone was seen once. The chain carries TRBV3-1 (or the pseudogene TRBV3-2) and TRBJ2-7; 8 positions match TRBD1. V lost 4 bases, J lost 4 bases, and 9 bases stayed unmatched. Per the germline V gene, CDR1 is LGHDT and CDR2 is YNNKEL (reference sequence). This CDR3 is 15 amino acids long. Here the CDR3 DNA reads TGTGCCAGCAGCCCGTCGGGACAGGTATTTTACGAGCAGTACTTC. Amino acid sequence: CASSPSGQVFYEQYF.

The rearrangement links TRBV2 to TRBJ1-2; 7 bases line up with TRBD1. The CDR3 runs 13 residues. Germline V gene lookup returns CDR1 SNHLY and CDR2 FYNNEI. Germline trimming cut 11 bases from V and 5 bases from J; bases unmatched to any gene: 11. The CDR3: CAASQGKNYGYTF. The CDR3 coding sequence is TGTGCCGCCTCACAGGGGAAAAATTATGGCTACACCTTC.

The CDR3, as DNA: TGTGCCAGCAATAACCCGGGACGTCACTACGAGCAGTACTTC. Its protein is CASNNPGRHYEQYF. The J gene is TRBJ2-7, the V gene TRBV2, with D possibly being TRBD1 or TRBD2 (5 bases each). V lost 7 bases and J lost 3, with 16 bases in between. Per the germline V gene, CDR1 is SNHLY and CDR2 is FYNNEI. The CDR3 sequence is 14 residues long.

V gene TRBV5-8 combines with J gene TRBJ1-1; D is uncertain. Germline V CDR1 and CDR2: SGHTS, YDEGEE. This CDR3 spans 13 amino acids. V shed 5 bases and J shed 5 bases, with 13 bases lying between them. CDR3 nucleotide sequence: TGTGCCAGCAGACCTTGGCCCCTGACTGAAGCTTTCTTT. Translated: CASRPWPLTEAFF.